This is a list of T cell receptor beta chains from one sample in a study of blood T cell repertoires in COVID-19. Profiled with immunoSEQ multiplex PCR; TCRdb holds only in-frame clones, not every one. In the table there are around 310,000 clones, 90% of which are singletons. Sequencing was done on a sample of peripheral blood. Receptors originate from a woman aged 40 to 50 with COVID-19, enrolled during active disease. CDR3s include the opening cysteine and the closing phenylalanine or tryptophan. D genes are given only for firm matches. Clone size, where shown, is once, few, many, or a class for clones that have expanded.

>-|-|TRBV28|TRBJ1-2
TGTGCCAGCGGTTCCCCACCGGGGGGCGGGTATGGCTACACCTTC
CASGSPPGGGYGYTF
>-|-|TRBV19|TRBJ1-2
TGTGCCAGTAGTATAAGGGGTCGTAACTATGGCTACACCTTC
CASSIRGRNYGYTF
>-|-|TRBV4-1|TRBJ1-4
TGCGCCAGCAGCCAGGCCGGGACAACCACAAGAACTAATGAAAAACTGTTTTTT
CASSQAGTTTRTNEKLFF
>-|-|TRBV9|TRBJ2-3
TGTGCCAGCAGCTTCCTAGCGGGGACAGGGGCCCTTAGCACAGATACGCAGTATTTT
CASSFLAGTGALSTDTQYF
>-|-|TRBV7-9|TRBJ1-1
TGTGCCACCAAGGGGTCGGGCAGCACTGAAGCTTTCTTT
CATKGSGSTEAFF
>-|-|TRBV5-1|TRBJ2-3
TGCGCCAGCACCTCGTTTGGCACAGATACGCAGTATTTT
CASTSFGTDTQYF
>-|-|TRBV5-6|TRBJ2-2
TGTGCCAGCAGCTGGGCAGCCAGGGTTGAGGCCGGGGAGCTGTTTTTT
CASSWAARVEAGELFF
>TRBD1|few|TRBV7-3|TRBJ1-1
TGTGCCAGCAGCCTGGACAGGGCGGGCACTGAAGCTTTCTTT
CASSLDRAGTEAFF
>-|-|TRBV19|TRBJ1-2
TGTGCCAGTAGTACGAACGGGGGTGGCTACACCTTC
CASSTNGGGYTF
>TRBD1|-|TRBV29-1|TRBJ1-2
TGCAGCGTGGCCGACAGGGCTTTTGGCTACACCTTC
CSVADRAFGYTF
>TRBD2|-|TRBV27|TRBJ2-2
TGTGCCAGCACTAGCGGGAGTCAAGGGGAGCTGTTTTTT
CASTSGSQGELFF
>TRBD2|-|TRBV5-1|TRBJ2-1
TGCGCCAGCAGCTGGGGACTAGTTACCCCTTACAATGAGCAGTTCTTC
CASSWGLVTPYNEQFF
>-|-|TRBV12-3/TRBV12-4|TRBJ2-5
TGTGCCAGCAGTTTGGGGGCGGGAGAGACCCAGTACTTC
CASSLGAGETQYF
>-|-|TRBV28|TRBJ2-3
TGTGCCAGCATCCAGCGCGGTGACCCTCGGGATACGCAGTATTTT
CASIQRGDPRDTQYF
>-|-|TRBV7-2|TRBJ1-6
TGTGCCAGCAGCTCCGAGCCGGGACTTTATTCACCCCTCCACTTT
CASSSEPGLYSPLHF
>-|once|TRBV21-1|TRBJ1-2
TGTGCCAGCAGCATGGGAGGGAGGTCCAGGGTACCCAACTATGGCTACACCTTC
CASSMGGRSRVPNYGYTF